A single sample gave rise to the 31 T cell receptor beta chains below, sequenced in a study of cytomegalovirus exposure and HLA in healthy donors. PCR employed 60 Vbeta and 13 Jbeta primers. Assay: immunoSEQ multiplex PCR; the TCRdb copy retains only in-frame clones and omits some. Of around 99,000 clones listed, about 76% are singletons. Sequencing used PBMCs. The receptors originated from a woman aged 25 to 45 in good health and CMV-seronegative.

The chain is built from TRBV5-6 and TRBJ1-4; the match to TRBD1 covers 7 bases. The germline gives CDR1 SGHDT, CDR2 YYEEEE. Germline trimming cut 4 bases from V and 3 bases from J; bases unmatched to any gene: 6. This CDR3 comprises 15 residues. The CDR3 region has the DNA TGTGCCAGCAGCGTAACTACAGGGGCTAATGAAAAACTGTTTTTT. Encoded protein: CASSVTTGANEKLFF.

In its sample, this clone was seen a few times. Written as DNA, the CDR3 is TGTGCCAGCTCACTACGGCTAGCGGGACAAATTGGCAATGAGCAGTTCTTC. Translation gives CASSLRLAGQIGNEQFF. The chain has TRBV18 and TRBJ2-1; TRBD2 matches 9 bases. Germline values: CDR1 KGHSH, CDR2 LQKENI. CDR3 length: 17 amino acids. V lost 4 bases to trimming and J lost 6 bases; unmatched junction nucleotides: 13.

The chain carries TRBV7-9 and TRBJ1-3; no reliable D call. This CDR3 is built from 16 residues. In germline, CDR1 is SEHNR, CDR2 FQNEAQ (reference sequence). Trimming shortened V by 1 base and J by 0 bases, and 10 bases separated the two germline ends. The CDR3 reads CASSLGARLSGNTIYF. Written as DNA, the CDR3 is TGTGCCAGCAGCTTAGGAGCGCGACTCTCTGGAAACACCATATATTTT.

This chain connects TRBV29-1 to TRBJ2-2; tentative D call: TRBD1 (6 bases). The CDR3 sequence is 14 residues long. Trimming stripped 5 bases from V and 1 base from J, with 11 bases between. The V gene's germline CDR1 is SQVTM and CDR2 ANQGSEA. The CDR3 protein is CSVSGEKNTGELFF. In DNA form, the CDR3 reads TGCAGCGTTTCAGGGGAAAAGAACACCGGGGAGCTGTTTTTT.

The chain employs TRBV6-1 and TRBJ2-5, with a tentative D call TRBD2 (6 bases). Trimming left V 10 bases short and J 7 bases short, with 16 bases between. CDR1 and CDR2 (germline): MNHNS, SASEGT. This CDR3 spans 12 amino acids. CDR3 sequence reads: CAMLADGGTQYF. CDR3 coding DNA: TGTGCCATGTTAGCGGACGGGGGGACCCAGTACTTC.

J is TRBJ2-3 and V is TRBV28, with a possible D match to TRBD1 (6 bases). V was pared by 6 bases and J by 4 bases, with 14 bases between. From germline, CDR1 is MDHEN and CDR2 SYDVKM. The CDR3 runs 14 residues. Written as DNA, the CDR3 is TGTGCCAGCAGCCTTACAGGGAGTCCAGATACGCAGTATTTT. Its translation is CASSLTGSPDTQYF.

This rearrangement joins TRBV4-1 to TRBJ1-2, with 9 nucleotides matching TRBD1. V dropped 4 bases and J dropped 6; count of bases not matched to a gene: 3. CDR1 and CDR2 from the germline V gene are MGHRA and YSYEKL. The CDR3 covers 13 residues. The CDR3 region is CASSLRTGDGYTF. The CDR3, as DNA: TGCGCCAGCAGCCTCAGGACAGGGGATGGCTACACCTTC.

In its sample, this clone was seen a few times. The DNA for the CDR3 is TGTGCCAGCAGCTTTAGCGGGAGCTCCTACAATGAGCAGTTCTTC. It is translated as CASSFSGSSYNEQFF. The rearrangement uses TRBV6-6 and TRBJ2-1, with 9 nucleotides matching TRBD2. Germline V gives CDR1 MNHNY, CDR2 SVGAGI (reference sequence). The CDR3 is 15 amino acids. V gave up 6 bases and J gave up 0 bases; unmatched junction bases: 3.

The genes are TRBV6-5 and TRBJ1-2; 7 bases line up with TRBD1. V dropped 0 bases and J dropped 4; count of bases not matched to a gene: 8. The CDR3 contains 16 residues. Germline values: CDR1 MNHEY, CDR2 SVGAGI. In DNA, the CDR3 is TGTGCCAGCAGTTACTCTCCGACAGGGCCAAGCTATGGCTACACCTTC. Translation: CASSYSPTGPSYGYTF.

The genes are TRBV7-2 and TRBJ2-6; 11 nucleotides align to TRBD2. Trimming at V came to 4 bases and at J to 2 bases, leaving 10 bases not matched to a gene. Germline V CDR1 and CDR2: SGHTA, FQGNSA. The CDR3 runs to 19 residues. CDR3: CASSSGTSGRGAGANVLTF. The CDR3 DNA reads as TGTGCCAGCAGCTCAGGAACTAGCGGGAGAGGGGCTGGGGCCAACGTCCTGACTTTC.

This rearrangement joins TRBV5-1 to TRBJ2-7; 9 nucleotides match TRBD1. The CDR3 covers 15 residues. J gave up 4 bases and V 5 bases, and 10 bases lay outside the gene matches. The V gene's germline CDR1 is SGHRS and CDR2 YFSETQ. The CDR3 DNA is TGCGCCAGCAGTCTCACTGGGACAGGGAGTTACGAGCAGTACTTC. This encodes CASSLTGTGSYEQYF.

CDR3 protein: CASSFGGALNYGYTF. CDR3 in DNA: TGTGCCAGCTCGTTCGGGGGGGCTCTCAACTATGGCTACACCTTC. This chain joins TRBV25-1 and TRBJ1-2, with D maybe TRBD1 (6 bases). Trimming removed 8 bases at V and 2 bases at J, with 18 bases between. The length of the CDR3 is 15 residues. Germline CDR1 and CDR2: MGHDK and SYGVNS.

The genes are TRBV6-5 and TRBJ1-3; D gene unclear. Per germline, CDR1 MNHEY and CDR2 SVGAGI. V lost 8 bases and J lost 2, with 10 bases in between. The CDR3 runs 13 residues. For the CDR3, the DNA is TGTGCCAGCTCTTTGGGCACTGGAAACACCATATATTTT. Translating it yields CASSLGTGNTIYF.

The chain joins TRBV11-2 to TRBJ1-2; 7 bases line up with TRBD1. This CDR3 spans 14 amino acids. Germline V gene data show CDR1 as SGHAT and CDR2 as FQNNGV. V shed 2 bases, J shed 5 bases, and the junction held 5 bases outside the gene matches. The chain's CDR3 is CASSLSTGNYGYTF. CDR3 nucleotides: TGTGCCAGCAGCTTATCGACAGGGAATTATGGCTACACCTTC.

V and J are TRBV5-1 and TRBJ2-7, with D unresolved. This CDR3 has 13 amino acids. V was cut by 0 bases and J by 2 bases, with 6 bases left in between. From germline, CDR1 is SGHRS and CDR2 YFSETQ. Here the CDR3 DNA reads TGCGCCAGCAGCTTGGACTACGCCTACGAGCAGTACTTC. Translation: CASSLDYAYEQYF.

This clone was found a few times. The CDR3 here is CASSEAPGQGTEAFF. CDR3 nucleotide sequence: TGTGCCAGCAGTGAAGCGCCGGGACAGGGGACTGAAGCTTTCTTT. V usage is TRBV2 and J usage is TRBJ1-1; 10 positions agree with TRBD1. Losses at the gene ends were 0 bases for V and 5 bases for J; bases not matched to a gene: 3. Looked up from germline, CDR1 is SNHLY and CDR2 is FYNNEI. CDR3 length: 15 amino acids.

The V gene is TRBV7-2, the J gene TRBJ2-7; 8 bases map to TRBD2. Germline CDR1 is SGHTA and CDR2 is FQGNSA. The V segment lost 7 bases and the J segment 5 bases; nucleotides outside the gene matches: 7. The CDR3 contains 13 residues. CDR3 protein: CASTSREGDEQYF. CDR3 in DNA: TGTGCCAGCACCTCCCGGGAGGGCGACGAGCAGTACTTC.

The CDR3 spells CASRESGGVVEQYF. The CDR3 bases are TGTGCCAGCAGGGAAAGCGGGGGGGTGGTTGAGCAGTACTTC. J is TRBJ2-7 and V is TRBV6-1, with 10 bases lining up with TRBD2. The trim removed 6 bases at V and 7 bases at J, leaving 9 bases unmatched. CDR1 is MNHNS and CDR2 is SASEGT in the germline V gene. The CDR3 has 14 amino acids.

The chain has TRBV2 and TRBJ2-7; TRBD2 matches 11 bases. The CDR3 is 15 amino acids. In germline, CDR1 is SNHLY, CDR2 FYNNEI. V lost 7 bases and J lost 8; bases outside the gene matches: 13. Here the CDR3 DNA reads TGTGCCAGCACTGCCGGGACTAGCGGCCGCGGGAAGCAGTACTTC. It translates to CASTAGTSGRGKQYF.

J is TRBJ1-4 and V is TRBV4-2; 9 nucleotides line up with TRBD1. The V and J ends lost 4 bases and 7 bases, in that order; junction bases with no gene match: 4. This CDR3 spans 14 amino acids. Germline CDR1 LGHNA, CDR2 YNFKEQ. CDR3 amino acids: CASSLDRGSEKLFF. CDR3 sequence (DNA): TGTGCCAGCAGCCTAGACAGGGGGTCTGAAAAACTGTTTTTT.

This rearrangement joins TRBV30 to TRBJ2-2; D perhaps matches TRBD1 (7 bases). V was pared by 3 bases and J by 0 bases, with 14 bases between. In germline, CDR1 is GTSNPN, CDR2 SVGIG (reference sequence). CDR3 length: 16 residues. The CDR3 is CAWREGGTANTGELFF. The CDR3 region has the DNA TGTGCCTGGAGAGAAGGGGGGACAGCGAACACCGGGGAGCTGTTTTTT. The full variable domain, with the rest looked up from reference TRBV30 and TRBJ2-2, is SQTIHQWPATLVQPVGSPLSLECTVEGTSNPNLYWYRQAAGRGLQLLFYSVGIGQISSEVPQNLSASRPQDRQFILSSKKLLLSDSGFYLCAWREGGTANTGELFFGEGSRLTVL.

This chain joins TRBV28 and TRBJ2-7; 12 nucleotides agree with TRBD1. CDR3 length: 15 residues. V lost 8 bases to trimming and J lost 5 bases; unmatched junction nucleotides: 10. Germline V gives CDR1 MDHEN, CDR2 SYDVKM. The DNA of the CDR3 is TGTGCCAGCGCTTCCGGGACAGGGGGCAAAGACGAGCAGTACTTC. This encodes CASASGTGGKDEQYF.

The V gene is TRBV6-6, the J gene TRBJ1-1, with 8 bases that match TRBD1. The J segment lost 1 base and the V segment lost 4 bases, leaving 5 bases of the junction unmatched. The CDR3 runs to 15 residues. The V gene's germline CDR1 is MNHNY and CDR2 SVGAGI (reference sequence). The CDR3 region is CASSLTGTGNTEAFF. DNA of the CDR3: TGTGCCAGCAGTTTAACCGGGACAGGGAACACTGAAGCTTTCTTT.

The rearrangement uses TRBV7-2 and TRBJ2-1; TRBD1 matches at 10 bases. This CDR3 has 15 residues. The trim removed 4 bases at V and 5 bases at J, leaving 5 bases unmatched. The germline CDR1 and CDR2 sequences are SGHTA and FQGNSA. The CDR3 DNA sequence: TGTGCCAGCAGCTCTGACAGGGGGCTTAACAATGAGCAGTTCTTC. Amino acid sequence: CASSSDRGLNNEQFF.

This chain links TRBV29-1 with TRBJ2-3; D ambiguous. V was clipped by 4 bases and J by 2 bases, with 10 bases between them. Germline V gene lookup returns CDR1 SQVTM and CDR2 ANQGSEA. There are 13 residues in the CDR3. In nucleotides, the CDR3 is TGCAGCGTTGCAGGAACACTCACAGATACGCAGTATTTT. Protein: CSVAGTLTDTQYF.

The chain employs TRBV18 and TRBJ2-3, with 10 nucleotides matching TRBD2. After removal of 2 bases from V and 3 bases from J, the junction contained 5 bases not matched to a gene. This CDR3 has 16 amino acids. CDR1 is KGHSH, CDR2 LQKENI, per germline. The DNA for the CDR3 is TGTGCCAGCTCACCAGGGGTAGCGGGAGGTACAGATACGCAGTATTTT. Amino acid sequence: CASSPGVAGGTDTQYF.

This chain uses TRBV18 with TRBJ2-5, with unresolved D. TRBJ2-7 explains the end of the DNA better; the J call may be wrong. This CDR3 has 12 residues. CDR1 and CDR2 from the germline V gene are KGHSH and LQKENI. CDR3 in DNA: TGTGCCAGCTCACCAGGGGACTACGAGCAGTACTTC. Translation gives CASSPGDYEQYF.

V gene TRBV9 combines with J gene TRBJ1-6, with 9 nucleotides matching TRBD1. The J segment lost 4 bases and the V segment lost 2 bases, leaving 4 bases of the junction unmatched. Germline V gene sequence: CDR1 SGDLS, CDR2 YYNGEE. The CDR3 contains 16 residues. The CDR3 loop reads CASSVRDREYNSPLHF. DNA of the CDR3: TGTGCCAGCAGCGTGAGGGACAGGGAATATAATTCACCCCTCCACTTT.

The chain carries TRBV29-1 and TRBJ1-1; TRBD1 agrees at 8 bases. V lost 6 bases and J lost 0; bases outside the gene matches: 6. This CDR3 region has 14 residues. Germline CDR1 SQVTM, CDR2 ANQGSEA. In DNA form, the CDR3 reads TGCAGCGTATACAGGGGGGGGGTGAACACTGAAGCTTTCTTT. Protein product: CSVYRGGVNTEAFF.

V usage is TRBV7-9 and J usage is TRBJ2-7, with a weak D call TRBD2 (6 bases). This CDR3 is built from 14 residues. V was pared by 3 bases and J by 0 bases, with 9 bases between. Germline V gene data show CDR1 as SEHNR and CDR2 as FQNEAQ (reference sequence). The CDR3: CASSFLGGSYEQYF. The CDR3 bases are TGTGCCAGCAGCTTCTTGGGGGGCTCCTACGAGCAGTACTTC.

This chain links TRBV29-1 with TRBJ2-5, with 9 bases matching TRBD1. Germline V CDR1 and CDR2: SQVTM, ANQGSEA. J gave up 4 bases and V 7 bases, and 7 bases lay outside the gene matches. The length of the CDR3 is 13 residues. The CDR3 region has the DNA TGCAGCGCTAGGGAGACAGGGGGAGAGACCCAGTACTTC. Translating it yields CSARETGGETQYF.